A selection of T cell receptor beta chains follows, all from one sample in a study of blood T cell repertoires in COVID-19. Measured with immunoSEQ multiplex PCR; TCRdb has only the in-frame clones, and not every one. This table holds some 130,000 clones, more than 90% found once. Input material: peripheral blood. The origin of the receptors is a man aged 50 to 59 with active COVID-19. CDR3s include the opening cysteine and the closing phenylalanine or tryptophan. The D gene is left open where the match is weak. Clone sizes are given selectively: once, few, many, or a class where the clone is expanded.

-,TRBV4-1,TRBJ2-1,TRBD1,CASSQRQGIFMNEQFF,TGCGCCAGCAGCCAACGACAGGGGATTTTCATGAATGAGCAGTTCTTC
-,TRBV7-7,TRBJ2-6,TRBD1,CASSPVTGVSGANVLTF,TGTGCCAGCAGCCCAGTTACAGGGGTCTCTGGGGCCAACGTCCTGACTTTC
-,TRBV5-4,TRBJ2-5,-,CASSWWGEETQYF,TGTGCCAGCAGCTGGTGGGGAGAAGAGACCCAGTACTTC
-,TRBV2,TRBJ1-3,-,CASSETRSGNTIYF,TGTGCCAGCAGTGAAACTCGTTCTGGAAACACCATATATTTT
-,TRBV19,TRBJ1-2,-,CASRNMDSYGYTF,TGTGCCAGTAGAAACATGGACAGTTATGGCTACACCTTC
-,TRBV6-5,TRBJ1-1,TRBD1,CASSYSTGVTEAFF,TGTGCCAGCAGTTACTCGACAGGGGTCACTGAAGCTTTCTTT
few,TRBV11-2,TRBJ1-1,-,CASSLAPGQNTEAFF,TGTGCCAGCAGCTTAGCGCCGGGACAGAACACTGAAGCTTTCTTT
few,TRBV9,TRBJ1-5,TRBD1,CASSGDRGRFSNQPQHF,TGTGCCAGCAGCGGAGACAGGGGGCGGTTTAGCAATCAGCCCCAGCATTTT
-,TRBV6-5,TRBJ1-6,TRBD1,CASSRQGSPLHF,TGTGCCAGCAGTCGACAGGGTTCACCCCTCCACTTT
-,TRBV14,TRBJ1-2,-,CASSQPSRAGYTF,TGTGCCAGCAGCCAACCGAGCAGGGCTGGCTACACCTTC
once,TRBV7-9,TRBJ2-3,-,CAPDRTTDTQYF,TGTGCCCCCGACAGGACTACAGATACGCAGTATTTT
-,TRBV7-3,TRBJ2-7,TRBD2,CASRLRAPSGGAYEQYF,TGTGCCAGCAGACTCCGAGCCCCTAGCGGGGGGGCCTACGAGCAGTACTTC
-,TRBV9,TRBJ2-1,-,CASSESVVGSGEQFF,TGTGCCAGCAGCGAATCGGTAGTCGGTAGTGGTGAGCAGTTCTTC
-,TRBV4-1,TRBJ1-1,TRBD1,CASSLSRGQGFTEAFF,TGCGCCAGCAGTCTAAGTAGGGGACAGGGGTTCACTGAAGCTTTCTTT
-,TRBV5-1,TRBJ2-7,TRBD2,CASSPGGTSSYEQYF,TGCGCCAGCAGCCCGGGAGGGACTAGCTCCTACGAGCAGTACTTC
-,TRBV11-3,TRBJ1-3,-,CASRLGISGNTIYF,TGTGCCAGCAGACTCGGGATCTCTGGAAACACCATATATTTT
-,TRBV19,TRBJ1-5,TRBD1,CASSTGQGGQPQHF,TGTGCCAGCAGTACGGGACAGGGCGGTCAGCCCCAGCATTTT
-,TRBV13,TRBJ1-4,TRBD1,CASSPYTGDGKLFF,TGTGCCAGCAGCCCCTACACAGGGGACGGAAAACTGTTTTTT
-,TRBV7-2,TRBJ2-6,TRBD1,CASSRDRGSGANVLTF,TGTGCCAGCAGTCGGGACAGGGGCTCTGGGGCCAACGTCCTGACTTTC
-,TRBV10-3,TRBJ1-1,-,CAISESPVMNTEAFF,TGTGCCATCAGTGAGTCCCCAGTTATGAACACTGAAGCTTTCTTT
-,TRBV3-1/TRBV3-2,TRBJ2-7,TRBD1,CASSRSGGYEQYF,TGTGCCAGCAGCCGCTCAGGGGGCTACGAGCAGTACTTC
-,TRBV10-3,TRBJ1-4,-,CAISDGGGHLNEKLFF,TGTGCCATCAGTGATGGGGGGGGACATCTTAATGAAAAACTGTTTTTT
-,TRBV2,TRBJ2-3,TRBD2,CASSGVELAGPQYF,TGTGCCAGCAGTGGAGTCGAACTAGCGGGCCCGCAGTATTTT
-,TRBV5-1,TRBJ2-1,TRBD2,CASSPGGLAGAYNEQFF,TGCGCCAGCAGCCCGGGTGGACTAGCGGGAGCCTACAATGAGCAGTTCTTC
few,TRBV7-2,TRBJ2-5,-,CASSSLSGGAETQYF,TGTGCCAGCAGCTCCCTTAGCGGAGGGGCGGAGACCCAGTACTTC
-,TRBV3-1/TRBV3-2,TRBJ2-7,TRBD2,CASSLTSGVEYEQYF,TGTGCCAGCAGCCTCACTAGCGGGGTTGAATACGAGCAGTACTTC
-,TRBV5-8,TRBJ2-2,TRBD2,CASSYTSGSNTGELFF,TGTGCCAGCAGTTATACTAGCGGGAGCAACACCGGGGAGCTGTTTTTT
-,TRBV15,TRBJ1-2,-,CATSFGGGRNYGYTF,TGTGCCACCAGCTTTGGGGGGGGCAGAAACTATGGCTACACCTTC
-,TRBV10-1,TRBJ2-1,TRBD2,CASSDLAGGYNEQFF,TGCGCCAGCAGTGATTTAGCGGGGGGGTACAATGAGCAGTTCTTC
-,TRBV10-1,TRBJ2-7,TRBD1,CASSPGTGNYEQYF,TGCGCCAGCAGCCCCGGGACAGGAAATTACGAGCAGTACTTC
-,TRBV5-6,TRBJ2-1,-,CASSLDQGRLRANEQFF,TGTGCCAGCAGCTTGGACCAGGGAAGGTTACGGGCCAATGAGCAGTTCTTC
-,TRBV2,TRBJ1-1,TRBD1,CATRLVRQGNGEAFF,TGTGCCACCCGCCTGGTAAGACAGGGAAATGGTGAAGCTTTCTTT
-,TRBV11-2,TRBJ2-4,TRBD2,CASSSGTSGRNIQYF,TGTGCCAGCAGCTCGGGGACTAGCGGACGGAACATTCAGTACTTC
-,TRBV5-1,TRBJ2-1,TRBD2,CASSLLALAENEQFF,TGCGCCAGCAGCTTGTTGGCACTAGCGGAGAATGAGCAGTTCTTC
-,TRBV6-6,TRBJ1-1,-,CASSYSRDTEAFF,TGTGCCAGCAGTTACTCCCGGGACACTGAAGCTTTCTTT
-,TRBV27,TRBJ1-3,-,CASSLSRAGGNTIYF,TGTGCCAGCAGTTTATCACGCGCGGGTGGAAACACCATATATTTT
-,TRBV4-2,TRBJ2-3,TRBD2,CASSQDLTSGGLSTDTQYF,TGTGCCAGCAGCCAAGATTTAACTAGCGGGGGGTTGAGCACAGATACGCAGTATTTT
-,TRBV7-9,TRBJ2-5,-,CASNRESETQYF,TGTGCCAGCAACAGGGAATCGGAGACCCAGTACTTC
few,TRBV15,TRBJ2-7,TRBD2,CATSRVGGGEYEQYF,TGTGCCACCAGCAGAGTCGGCGGGGGAGAATACGAGCAGTACTTC
-,TRBV11-3,TRBJ2-3,-,CASSPRQEGTDTQYF,TGTGCCAGCAGCCCCCGACAGGAGGGCACAGATACGCAGTATTTT
-,TRBV21-1,TRBJ2-1,-,CASGLDKYNEQFF,TGTGCCAGCGGCTTGGACAAGTACAATGAGCAGTTCTTC
-,TRBV7-9,TRBJ1-1,-,CASGRYGMNTEAFF,TGTGCCAGCGGCAGGTACGGCATGAACACTGAAGCTTTCTTT
-,TRBV3-1/TRBV3-2,TRBJ2-1,TRBD2,CASSRVLAGGHNEQFF,TGTGCCAGCAGCCGTGTATTAGCGGGGGGCCACAATGAGCAGTTCTTC
-,TRBV5-4,TRBJ1-2,-,CASSLGGSLYYGYTF,TGTGCCAGCAGCTTGGGCGGGAGCCTCTACTATGGCTACACCTTC
-,TRBV11-2,TRBJ2-1,TRBD1,CASSSGTGGTYNEQFF,TGTGCCAGCAGCTCGGGGACAGGGGGAACCTACAATGAGCAGTTCTTC
-,TRBV5-1,TRBJ2-6,-,CASSSGGGTGANVLTF,TGCGCCAGCAGCTCCGGAGGTGGGACAGGGGCCAACGTCCTGACTTTC
-,TRBV7-2,TRBJ2-1,TRBD2,CASSGLAGYEQFF,TGTGCCAGCAGCGGACTAGCCGGATATGAGCAGTTCTTC
-,TRBV5-6,TRBJ2-3,-,CASSRPRRDTDTQYF,TGTGCCAGCAGCCGACCCCGGCGGGACACAGATACGCAGTATTTT
-,TRBV19,TRBJ1-1,TRBD1,CASSPQGLNTEAFF,TGTGCCAGTAGCCCACAGGGGTTGAACACTGAAGCTTTCTTT